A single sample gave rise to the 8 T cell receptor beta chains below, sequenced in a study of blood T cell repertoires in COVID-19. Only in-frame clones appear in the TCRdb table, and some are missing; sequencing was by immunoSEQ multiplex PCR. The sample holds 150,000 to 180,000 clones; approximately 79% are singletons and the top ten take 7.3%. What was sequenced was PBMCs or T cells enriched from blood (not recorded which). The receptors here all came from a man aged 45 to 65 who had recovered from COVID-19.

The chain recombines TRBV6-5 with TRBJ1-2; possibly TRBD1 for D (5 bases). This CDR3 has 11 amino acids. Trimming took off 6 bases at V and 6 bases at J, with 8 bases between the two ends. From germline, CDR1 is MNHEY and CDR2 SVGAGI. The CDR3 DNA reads TGTGCCAGCAGCACAGGAAATGGCTACACCTTC. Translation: CASSTGNGYTF.

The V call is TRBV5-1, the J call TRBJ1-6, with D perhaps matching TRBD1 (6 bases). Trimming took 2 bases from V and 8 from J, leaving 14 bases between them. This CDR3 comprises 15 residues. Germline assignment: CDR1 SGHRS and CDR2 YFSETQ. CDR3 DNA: TGCGCCAGCAGCTTTGGGTCGGGGGGCGATTCACCCCTCCACTTT. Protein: CASSFGSGGDSPLHF. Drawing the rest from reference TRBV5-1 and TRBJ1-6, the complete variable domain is KAGVTQTPRYLIKTRGQQVTLSCSPISGHRSVSWYQQTPGQGLQFLFEYFSETQRNKGNFPGRFSGRQFSNSRSEMNVSTLELGDSALYLCASSFGSGGDSPLHFGNGTRLTVT.

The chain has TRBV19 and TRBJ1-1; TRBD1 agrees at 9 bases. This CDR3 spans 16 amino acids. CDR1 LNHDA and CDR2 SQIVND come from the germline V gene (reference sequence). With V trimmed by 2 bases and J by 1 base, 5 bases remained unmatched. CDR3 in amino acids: CASSIWTGAANTEAFF. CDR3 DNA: TGTGCCAGTAGTATATGGACAGGGGCCGCGAACACTGAAGCTTTCTTT.

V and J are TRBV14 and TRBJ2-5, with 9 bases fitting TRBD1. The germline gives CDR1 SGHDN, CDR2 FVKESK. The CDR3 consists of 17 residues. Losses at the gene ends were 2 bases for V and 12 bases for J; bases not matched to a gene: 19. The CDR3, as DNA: TGTGCCAGCAGCCAACTCCGGGACAGGGTTTCTAGCGGAGCTAAGTACTTC. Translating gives CASSQLRDRVSSGAKYF.

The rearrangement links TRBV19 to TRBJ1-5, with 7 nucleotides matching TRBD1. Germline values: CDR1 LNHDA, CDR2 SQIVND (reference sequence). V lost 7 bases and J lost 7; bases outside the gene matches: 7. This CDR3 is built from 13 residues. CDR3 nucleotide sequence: TGTGCCAGTACCGATTTGGACAGGCAGCCCCAGCATTTT. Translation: CASTDLDRQPQHF.

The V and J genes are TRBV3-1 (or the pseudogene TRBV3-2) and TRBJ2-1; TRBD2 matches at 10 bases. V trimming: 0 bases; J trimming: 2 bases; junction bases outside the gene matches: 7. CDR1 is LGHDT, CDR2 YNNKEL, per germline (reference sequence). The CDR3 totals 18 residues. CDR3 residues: CASSQDPLAGEAYNEQFF. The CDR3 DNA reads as TGTGCCAGCAGCCAAGATCCCCTAGCGGGGGAAGCCTACAATGAGCAGTTCTTC.

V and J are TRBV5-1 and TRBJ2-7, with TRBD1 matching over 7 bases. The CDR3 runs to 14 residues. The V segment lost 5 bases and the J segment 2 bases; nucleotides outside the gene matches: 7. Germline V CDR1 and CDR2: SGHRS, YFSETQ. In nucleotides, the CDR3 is TGCGCCAGCAGGCCAGGGACAGATCCCTACGAGCAGTACTTC. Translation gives CASRPGTDPYEQYF. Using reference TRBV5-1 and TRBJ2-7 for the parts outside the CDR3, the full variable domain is KAGVTQTPRYLIKTRGQQVTLSCSPISGHRSVSWYQQTPGQGLQFLFEYFSETQRNKGNFPGRFSGRQFSNSRSEMNVSTLELGDSALYLCASRPGTDPYEQYFGPGTRLTVT.

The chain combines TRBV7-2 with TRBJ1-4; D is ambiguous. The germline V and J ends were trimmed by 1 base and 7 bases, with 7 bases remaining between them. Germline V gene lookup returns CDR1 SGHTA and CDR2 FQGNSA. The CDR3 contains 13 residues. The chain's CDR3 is CASSLVGGEKLFF. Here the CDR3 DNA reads TGTGCCAGCAGCTTAGTTGGCGGTGAAAAACTGTTTTTT.